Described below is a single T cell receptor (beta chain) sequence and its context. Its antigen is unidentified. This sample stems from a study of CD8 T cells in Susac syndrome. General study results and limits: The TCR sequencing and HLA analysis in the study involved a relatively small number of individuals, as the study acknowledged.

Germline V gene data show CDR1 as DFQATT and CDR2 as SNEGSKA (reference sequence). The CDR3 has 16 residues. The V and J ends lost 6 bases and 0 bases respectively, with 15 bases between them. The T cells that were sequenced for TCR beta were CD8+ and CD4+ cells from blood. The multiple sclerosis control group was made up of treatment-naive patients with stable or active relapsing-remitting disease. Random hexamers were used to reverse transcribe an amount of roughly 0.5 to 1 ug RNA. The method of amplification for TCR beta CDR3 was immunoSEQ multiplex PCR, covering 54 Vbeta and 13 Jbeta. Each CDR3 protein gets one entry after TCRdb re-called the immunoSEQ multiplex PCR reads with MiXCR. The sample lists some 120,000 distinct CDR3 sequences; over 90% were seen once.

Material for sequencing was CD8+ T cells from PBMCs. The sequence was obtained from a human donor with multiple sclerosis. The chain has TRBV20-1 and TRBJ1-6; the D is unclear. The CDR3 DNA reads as TGCAGTGCCAGAAAAAGTGTAAGCTCCTATAATTCACCCCTCCACTTT. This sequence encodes CSARKSVSSYNSPLHF.